The 27 T cell receptor beta chains listed next were all sequenced from one sample in a study of Tregs in tolerant kidney transplant recipients (dated by TCRdb to about 2019). Receptor libraries were prepared by the immunoSEQ multiplex PCR assay. In TCRdb, the immuneACCESS table is reduced to in-frame sequences with V and J assigned. These tables do not hold every clone; where another copy was compared, an unresolved V gene accounts for under half, and the others remain unexplained. The sample table holds 200,000 to 300,000 clones, of which approximately 83% were seen once. Jointly, the top ten make up around 0.64% of the sample. Source material: CD4+ T cells from blood. The receptor source for this set is a human donor in good health.

The V gene is TRBV2, the J gene TRBJ1-3, with 10 bases that match TRBD1. The CDR3 runs 15 residues. Looked up from germline, CDR1 is SNHLY and CDR2 is FYNNEI. The ends lost 8 bases at V and 0 bases at J; junction bases unmatched: 4. The CDR3 sequence is CASRQGAVSGNTIYF. DNA for the CDR3: TGTGCCAGCCGACAGGGGGCCGTCTCTGGAAACACCATATATTTT.

This sequence joins TRBV16 and TRBJ1-5, with D perhaps matching TRBD1 (5 bases). The CDR3 runs 16 residues. With 1 base removed from V and 3 bases from J, the gap between germline ends came to 13 bases. Germline V gives CDR1 KGHSY, CDR2 FQNENV. The CDR3 loop is CASSQFIVTVNQPQHF. The DNA for the CDR3 is TGTGCCAGCAGCCAATTTATCGTGACAGTCAATCAGCCCCAGCATTTT.

This clone was seen only once. This chain connects TRBV29-1 to TRBJ2-3; 8 positions agree with TRBD2. Germline trimming cut 6 bases from V and 1 base from J; bases unmatched to any gene: 12. The CDR3 has 16 amino acids. Germline CDR1 reads SQVTM; CDR2 reads ANQGSEA. CDR3 protein: CSVIAPGGDGTDTQYF. The CDR3 DNA follows: TGCAGCGTCATAGCCCCGGGAGGGGATGGCACAGATACGCAGTATTTT.

The rearrangement uses TRBV11-3 and TRBJ2-2, with D possibly being TRBD1 (6 bases). The V gene's germline CDR1 is SGHNT and CDR2 YENEEA. V was cut by 5 bases and J by 1 base, with 11 bases left in between. The CDR3 extends over 15 amino acids. The CDR3 DNA follows: TGTGCCAGCAGCCCCCTACAGGGGAACACCGGGGAGCTGTTTTTT. It is translated as CASSPLQGNTGELFF.

J is TRBJ1-2 and V is TRBV29-1; 9 bases map to TRBD1. With V trimmed by 2 bases and J by 4 bases, 8 bases remained unmatched. The CDR3 totals 15 residues. The germline V gene has CDR1 SQVTM and CDR2 ANQGSEA. The CDR3 sequence is CSVERGQGPLYGYTF. DNA for the CDR3: TGCAGCGTTGAAAGGGGACAGGGACCCCTCTATGGCTACACCTTC.

The chain recombines TRBV4-1 with TRBJ2-3; 7 bases fit TRBD2. CDR3 length equals 13 residues. V trimming: 8 bases; J trimming: 0 bases; junction bases outside the gene matches: 2. Per germline, CDR1 MGHRA and CDR2 YSYEKL. CDR3 region: CASQRGSTDTQYF. The DNA for the CDR3 is TGCGCCAGCCAGCGGGGTAGCACAGATACGCAGTATTTT.

This clone was recorded once. The CDR3 loop is CASSLQGAYEQYF. DNA of the CDR3: TGCGCCAGCAGCTTACAGGGGGCTTACGAGCAGTACTTC. J is TRBJ2-7 and V is TRBV5-1, with 9 bases aligning to TRBD1. Losses at the gene ends were 2 bases for V and 4 bases for J; bases not matched to a gene: 1. Germline V gene sequence: CDR1 SGHRS, CDR2 YFSETQ. The CDR3 runs 13 residues.

The chain employs TRBV6-5 and TRBJ1-2; the D is unclear. Germline CDR1 MNHEY, CDR2 SVGAGI. The CDR3 loop spans 13 amino acids. Trimming removed 2 bases from V and 4 bases from J, with 8 bases in between. For the CDR3, the DNA is TGTGCCAGCAGTTACGGTGAGGGCTATGGCTACACCTTC. Protein: CASSYGEGYGYTF.

To note about this clone: The same CDR3 is also encoded by other DNA sequences in this sample. The V call is TRBV18, the J call TRBJ2-3, with a tentative D call TRBD2 (5 bases). Germline V gene sequence: CDR1 KGHSH, CDR2 LQKENI. Between the trimmed V and J ends, which lost 0 bases and 5 bases, there was a span of 6 bases. The CDR3 is made up of 13 amino acids. The CDR3 sequence is CASSPPAGDTQYF. The CDR3 DNA follows: TGTGCCAGCTCACCACCGGCGGGAGATACGCAGTATTTT.

The chain joins TRBV27 to TRBJ2-7; no clear D gene. CDR1 and CDR2 (germline): MNHEY, SMNVEV (reference sequence). CDR3 length: 16 residues. The V end lost 6 bases, the J end lost 0 bases, and 18 bases lay between the germline ends. The CDR3 DNA follows: TGTGCCAGCAGCCGTCCTCCCGGTCTTTACTCCTACGAGCAGTACTTC. It yields the protein CASSRPPGLYSYEQYF.

The chain couples TRBV5-1 to TRBJ1-1; D possibly corresponds to TRBD1 (6 bases). The length of the CDR3 is 14 residues. With 5 bases removed from V and 1 base from J, the gap between germline ends came to 12 bases. Germline-derived CDR1 and CDR2 are SGHRS and YFSETQ. The CDR3 coding sequence is TGCGCCAGCAGTCGAGGGGGGCGGAACACTGAAGCTTTCTTT. This gives the protein CASSRGGRNTEAFF.

This rearrangement joins TRBV2 to TRBJ2-1; the D gene is possibly TRBD1 (6 bases). Germline V CDR1 and CDR2: SNHLY, FYNNEI. The CDR3 consists of 15 residues. V was trimmed by 7 bases and J by 0 bases, leaving 13 bases between them. The CDR3 sequence is CASTEGVPSYNEQFF. CDR3 DNA sequence: TGTGCCAGCACCGAGGGGGTTCCCTCCTACAATGAGCAGTTCTTC.

The chain uses TRBV6-6 and TRBJ2-3; a possible D gene is TRBD1 (6 bases). V dropped 0 bases and J dropped 4 bases, with 14 bases sitting between them. Germline V gene sequence: CDR1 MNHNY, CDR2 SVGAGI (reference sequence). The CDR3 has 16 amino acids. The CDR3 coding sequence is TGTGCCAGCAGTTACTCGATGTCTGGGGGCGCAGATACGCAGTATTTT. As protein: CASSYSMSGGADTQYF.

CDR3 nucleotides: TGTGCCAGCAGTTACGCAGGGGGGACCACCTACGAGCAGTACTTC. It yields the protein CASSYAGGTTYEQYF. This chain links TRBV6-6 with TRBJ2-5; possible D gene TRBD1, 7 bases. The J call may be incorrect, as the DNA end agrees better with TRBJ2-7. Germline V lookup: CDR1 MNHNY, CDR2 SVGAGI (reference sequence). This CDR3 contains 15 residues.

The rearrangement joins TRBV30 to TRBJ2-3, with D uncertain. The CDR3 has 14 amino acids. The V end lost 0 bases, the J end lost 0 bases, and 7 bases lay between the germline ends. Germline-derived CDR1 and CDR2 are GTSNPN and SVGIG (reference sequence). CDR3 nucleotide sequence: TGTGCCTGGAGTGTGGATTTGAGCACAGATACGCAGTATTTT. It yields the protein CAWSVDLSTDTQYF.

The genes are TRBV6-5 and TRBJ2-1; 10 positions agree with TRBD2. The CDR3 sequence is 15 residues long. V shed 2 bases and J 5 bases; nucleotides not matched to a gene: 3. Per the germline V gene, CDR1 is MNHEY and CDR2 is SVGAGI. The chain's CDR3 is CASSYQRGGHNEQFF. CDR3 coding DNA: TGTGCCAGCAGTTACCAGCGGGGGGGTCACAATGAGCAGTTCTTC.

On this clone itself: Other DNA sequences from this sample encode an identical CDR3 as well. The chain combines TRBV5-1 with TRBJ1-3, with TRBD1 as a possible D gene (5 bases). Trimming took off 4 bases at V and 1 base at J, with 9 bases between the two ends. Germline V gene lookup returns CDR1 SGHRS and CDR2 YFSETQ. This CDR3 region has 14 residues. CDR3 region: CASSLGGSGNTIYF. The CDR3 region has the DNA TGCGCCAGCAGCCTGGGGGGTTCTGGAAACACCATATATTTT.

The chain couples TRBV4-1 to TRBJ1-1, with D unclear. CDR1 and CDR2 (germline): MGHRA, YSYEKL. CDR3 length equals 13 residues. V shed 2 bases and J shed 0 bases, with 4 bases lying between them. The CDR3 loop reads CASSQSVNTEAFF. In nucleotides, the CDR3 is TGCGCCAGCAGCCAAAGTGTGAACACTGAAGCTTTCTTT.

The rearrangement uses TRBV2 and TRBJ1-5; the D gene is possibly TRBD1 (6 bases). Deletions cut 10 bases from V and 2 bases from J, with 9 bases between. Germline CDR1 and CDR2: SNHLY and FYNNEI. This CDR3 comprises 12 residues. The CDR3 here is CAISGGNQPQHF. The CDR3 DNA follows: TGTGCCATTTCAGGGGGCAATCAGCCCCAGCATTTT.

CDR3 loop: CASSPLKYEQYF. The CDR3 DNA follows: TGTGCCAGCTCTCCTTTAAAGTACGAGCAGTACTTC. V gene TRBV18 combines with J gene TRBJ2-7, with unresolved D. CDR1 and CDR2 (germline): KGHSH, LQKENI. The germline V and J ends were trimmed by 6 bases and 4 bases, with 10 bases remaining between them. The CDR3 has 12 amino acids.

This clone was observed a single time. The chain carries TRBV14 and TRBJ2-1; 8 bases map to TRBD1. J lost 6 bases, V lost 4 bases, and 8 bases had no gene match. Germline V gives CDR1 SGHDN, CDR2 FVKESK. The CDR3 extends over 15 amino acids. CDR3 coding DNA: TGTGCCAGCAGCCGTAGGACAGGGTCAGGCAATGAGCAGTTCTTC. Its protein product is CASSRRTGSGNEQFF.

The chain combines TRBV11-2 with TRBJ2-5; 12 bases fit TRBD1. V shed 4 bases and J 4 bases; nucleotides not matched to a gene: 13. Germline-derived CDR1 and CDR2 are SGHAT and FQNNGV. This CDR3 has 18 amino acids. CDR3 DNA: TGTGCCAGCAGCTCAAGTCCACCGGGACAGGGGGCTAGAGAGACCCAGTACTTC. This sequence encodes CASSSSPPGQGARETQYF.

V and J are TRBV30 and TRBJ2-2; TRBD1 matches 10 bases. The germline gives CDR1 GTSNPN, CDR2 SVGIG (reference sequence). V shed 7 bases, J shed 3 bases, and the junction held 8 bases outside the gene matches. This CDR3 spans 15 amino acids. CDR3 residues: CASLEGTGDTGELFF. CDR3 coding DNA: TGTGCCTCCCTGGAGGGGACAGGGGACACCGGGGAGCTGTTTTTT. Full variable domain (rest looked up from reference TRBV30 and TRBJ2-2): SQTIHQWPATLVQPVGSPLSLECTVEGTSNPNLYWYRQAAGRGLQLLFYSVGIGQISSEVPQNLSASRPQDRQFILSSKKLLLSDSGFYLCASLEGTGDTGELFFGEGSRLTVL.

V and J are TRBV5-4 and TRBJ2-7, with D possibly matching TRBD1 (6 bases). This CDR3 has 13 amino acids. Trimming cost V 4 bases and J 5 bases, with 13 bases left between them. Germline values: CDR1 SGHNT, CDR2 YYREEE (reference sequence). The CDR3 nucleotides are TGTGCCAGCAGCCCGACAGGAATCCACGAGCAGTACTTC. Residues: CASSPTGIHEQYF.

The rearrangement joins TRBV6-1 to TRBJ1-2; D possibly corresponds to TRBD1 (5 bases). Germline V gives CDR1 MNHNS, CDR2 SASEGT. Trimming removed 3 bases from V and 6 bases from J, with 11 bases in between. This CDR3 comprises 13 residues. The CDR3 region has the DNA TGTGCCAGCAGTGATGAGGGGTGGGATGGCTACACCTTC. Amino acid sequence: CASSDEGWDGYTF.

The rearrangement links TRBV5-1 to TRBJ2-7, with D possibly being TRBD1 (6 bases). V lost 3 bases to trimming and J lost 2 bases, with 12 bases between them. Germline CDR1 and CDR2: SGHRS and YFSETQ. The CDR3 has 14 residues. The CDR3 sequence: CASSSRDTAYEQYF. CDR3 DNA: TGCGCCAGCAGCTCCCGGGACACCGCCTACGAGCAGTACTTC.

The chain has TRBV5-8 and TRBJ2-5, with D perhaps given as TRBD1 or TRBD2 (5 bases each). This CDR3 region has 14 residues. Trimming took off 1 base at V and 4 bases at J, with 11 bases between the two ends. Germline V CDR1 and CDR2: SGHTS, YDEGEE. Here the CDR3 DNA reads TGTGCCAGCAGCTTGTTGGGACCAAGAGAGACCCAGTACTTC. This sequence encodes CASSLLGPRETQYF.